A single T cell receptor (beta chain) is shown here with its context. Enrollees, roughly 18 to 90 years old, lived in fewer than 25 US areas. Symptom resolution, clearance, or two negative PCRs marked donors in Cohort 3 as recovered. Libraries were prepared by immunoSEQ multiplex PCR; TCRdb keeps only in-frame clonotypes and omits some of them. The table records under 300,000 clones, approximately 85% of them present only once. This sample was taken from a study of blood T cell repertoires in COVID-19. Germline CDR1 and CDR2: SNHLY and FYNNEI. The V end lost 6 bases, the J end lost 1 base, and 11 bases lay between the germline ends. This CDR3 is 14 amino acids long.

This TCR was recovered from a woman aged 45-60 years who had recovered from COVID-19. The sample was PBMCs or T cells enriched from blood (not recorded which). The gene calls are TRBV2 and TRBJ2-3, with D tentatively TRBD1 (6 bases). As DNA, the CDR3 is TGTGCCAGCAGCGTGCGGACAGGCACAGATACGCAGTATTTT. This gives the protein CASSVRTGTDTQYF.